The 2 T cell receptor beta chains listed next were all sequenced from one sample in a study of Graves' ophthalmopathy and Graves' hyperthyroidism. Researchers took RNA transcripts and amplified TCR beta CDR3 regions from them. The authors performed first-round RT-PCR with HTBI primers and then a second-round multiplex PCR. TCRdb re-derived calls from the multiplex PCR reads in MiXCR, one entry per CDR3 protein. The table lists around 660,000 distinct CDR3 sequences, over 40% of them singletons, with around 3.3% in the top ten. The sequencing sample was made of peripheral blood. These receptors all stem from an adult man with Graves' ophthalmopathy.

In this sample, this clonotype turned up many times. The V and J genes are TRBV6-6 and TRBJ1-3, with D unresolved. The CDR3 runs to 15 residues. Germline V lookup: CDR1 MNHNY, CDR2 SVGAGI (reference sequence). The ends were cut back, 2 bases at V and 1 base at J, with 9 bases in the middle. The CDR3 is CASSYRESSGNTIYF. The DNA of the CDR3 is TGTGCCAGCAGTTACAGGGAGTCATCTGGAAACACCATATATTTT.

The chain recombines TRBV7-8 with TRBJ2-5, with TRBD1 matching over 9 bases. The junction had 9 bases not matched to a gene; V was cut back by 11 bases and J by 2 bases. Looked up from germline, CDR1 is SGHVS and CDR2 is FQNEAQ. This CDR3 is built from 14 residues. The CDR3 DNA sequence: TGTGCCTGGAGCTGGACAGGGGATCAAGAGACCCAGTACTTC. Translation gives CAWSWTGDQETQYF.